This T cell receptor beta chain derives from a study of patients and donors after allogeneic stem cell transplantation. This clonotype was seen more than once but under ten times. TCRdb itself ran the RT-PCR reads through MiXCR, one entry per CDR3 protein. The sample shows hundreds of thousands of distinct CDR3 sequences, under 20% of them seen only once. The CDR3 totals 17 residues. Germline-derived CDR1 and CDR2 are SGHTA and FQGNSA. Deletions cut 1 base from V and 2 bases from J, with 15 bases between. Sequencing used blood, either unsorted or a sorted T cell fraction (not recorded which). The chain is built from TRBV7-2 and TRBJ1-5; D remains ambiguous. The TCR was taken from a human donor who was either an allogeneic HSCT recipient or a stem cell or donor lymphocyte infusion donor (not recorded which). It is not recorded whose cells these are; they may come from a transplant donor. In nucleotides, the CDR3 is TGTGCCAGCAGCTTAGAGGAGGGCCGGATGGGCAATCAGCCCCAGCATTTT. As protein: CASSLEEGRMGNQPQHF.